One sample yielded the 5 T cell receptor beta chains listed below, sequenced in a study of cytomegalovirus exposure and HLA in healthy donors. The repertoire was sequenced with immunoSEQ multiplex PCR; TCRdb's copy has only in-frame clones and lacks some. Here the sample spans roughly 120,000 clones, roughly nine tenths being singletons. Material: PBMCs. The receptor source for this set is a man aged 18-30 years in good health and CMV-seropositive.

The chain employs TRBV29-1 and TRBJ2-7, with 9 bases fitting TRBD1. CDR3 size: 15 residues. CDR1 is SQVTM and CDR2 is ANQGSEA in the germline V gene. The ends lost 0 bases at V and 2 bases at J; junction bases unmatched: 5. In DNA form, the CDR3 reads TGCAGCGTTGAAGATCATACAGGGGGCCCCTACGAGCAGTACTTC. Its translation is CSVEDHTGGPYEQYF.

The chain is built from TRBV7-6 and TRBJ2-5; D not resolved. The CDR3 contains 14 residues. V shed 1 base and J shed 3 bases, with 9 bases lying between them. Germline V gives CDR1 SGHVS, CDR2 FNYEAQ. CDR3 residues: CASSLEITKETQYF. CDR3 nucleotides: TGTGCCAGCAGCTTAGAGATAACTAAAGAGACCCAGTACTTC. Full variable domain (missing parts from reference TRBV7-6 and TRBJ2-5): GAGVSQSPRYKVTKRGQDVALRCDPISGHVSLYWYRQALGQGPEFLTYFNYEAQQDKSGLPNDRFSAERPEGSISTLTIQRTEQRDSAMYRCASSLEITKETQYFGPGTRLLVL.

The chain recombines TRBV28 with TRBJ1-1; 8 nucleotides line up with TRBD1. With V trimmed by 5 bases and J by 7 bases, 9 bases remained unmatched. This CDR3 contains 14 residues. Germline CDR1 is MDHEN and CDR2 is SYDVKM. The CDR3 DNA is TGTGCCAGCAGTGCTCCGGGACAGGACAATGAAGCTTTCTTT. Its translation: CASSAPGQDNEAFF. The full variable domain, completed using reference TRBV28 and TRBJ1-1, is DVKVTQSSRYLVKRTGEKVFLECVQDMDHENMFWYRQDPGLGLRLIYFSYDVKMKEKGDIPEGYSVSREKKERFSLILESASTNQTSMYLCASSAPGQDNEAFFGQGTRLTVV.

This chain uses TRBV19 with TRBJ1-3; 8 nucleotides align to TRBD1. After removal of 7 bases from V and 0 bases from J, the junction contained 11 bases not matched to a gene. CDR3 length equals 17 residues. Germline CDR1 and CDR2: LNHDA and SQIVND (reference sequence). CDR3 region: CASTRQGSPLSGNTIYF. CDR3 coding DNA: TGTGCCAGTACCAGACAGGGGAGTCCTCTCTCTGGAAACACCATATATTTT.

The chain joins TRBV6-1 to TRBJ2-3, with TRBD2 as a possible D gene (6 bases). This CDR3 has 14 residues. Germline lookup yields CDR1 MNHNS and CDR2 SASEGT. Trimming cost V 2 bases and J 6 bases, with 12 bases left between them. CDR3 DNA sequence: TGTGCCAGCAGTGAATCCCGGGCGGGGGATACGCAGTATTTT. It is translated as CASSESRAGDTQYF.